The rows below give T cell receptor beta chains drawn from one sample of a study of vaccination and CD4 T cells after COVID-19. Each CDR3 protein is one row after TCRdb ran MiXCR on the PCR reads. In the table there are about 21,000 distinct CDR3 sequences, approximately 38% of which are singletons. No antigen has been identified for these receptors. This specimen consisted of CD4+ T cells from blood, cultured in vitro, obtained about 7 months after SARS-CoV-2 vaccination. These receptors were obtained from a human donor who had recovered from COVID-19. Both conserved end residues are part of each CDR3. The order of the fields is J gene, D gene, V gene, clone size, CDR3 DNA, CDR3 protein. The D gene is left open where the match is weak. A clone size is listed for some rows: how often the clone was seen (once, few, many), or a class if it is expanded.

TRBJ2-2,TRBD2,TRBV25-1,.,TGTGCCAGCAGTGGGACTAGCGACACCGGGGAGCTGTTTTTT,CASSGTSDTGELFF
TRBJ1-2,.,TRBV6-1,few,TGTGCCAGCACCAGGGACGCCAACTATGGCTACACCTTC,CASTRDANYGYTF
TRBJ2-3,.,TRBV27,few,TGTGCCAGCAGTTTTCGGGGAGGCACAGATACGCAGTATTTT,CASSFRGGTDTQYF
TRBJ2-3,.,TRBV6-2/TRBV6-3,.,TGTGCCAGCAGTTACAGCACGAGGGGGCGCGGGGAAGATACGCAGTATTTT,CASSYSTRGRGEDTQYF
TRBJ2-1,.,TRBV27,.,TGTGCCAGCAGTTTGCGGGGGCACTACAATGAGCAGTTCTTC,CASSLRGHYNEQFF
TRBJ2-5,.,TRBV19,few,TGTGCCAGTAGTATACAAGGGGCCCACGATGGGACCCAGTACTTC,CASSIQGAHDGTQYF
TRBJ2-1,.,TRBV6-5,.,TGTGCCAGCAGCTTACTGACTCGTCCGGATGAGCAGTTCTTC,CASSLLTRPDEQFF
TRBJ2-7,TRBD1,TRBV27,.,TGTGCCAGCAGTTTATCGTACCGGACAGGTGGCTACGAGCAGTACTTC,CASSLSYRTGGYEQYF
TRBJ2-5,.,TRBV20-1,.,TGCAGTGCTAGAGACCCCTACGGGCGGGTGGGTGGAGAGACCCAGTACTTC,CSARDPYGRVGGETQYF
TRBJ1-2,TRBD1,TRBV7-2,few,TGTGCCAGCAGCTTGGGACAGACCCCTGGCTACACCTTC,CASSLGQTPGYTF
TRBJ2-7,.,TRBV7-2,.,TGTGCCAGCAGCTCCCACAGGGTACAGGAGCAGTACTTC,CASSSHRVQEQYF
TRBJ1-5,TRBD1,TRBV20-1,few,TGCAGTGTTCGGACAGGGGACCAGCCCCAGCATTTT,CSVRTGDQPQHF
TRBJ1-5,.,TRBV7-2,few,TGTGCCAGCAGCTTGGTAGGCAATCAGCCCCAGCATTTT,CASSLVGNQPQHF
TRBJ2-2,.,TRBV20-1,.,TGCAGTGCTAGACAGGAGGTTATTACCGGGGAGCTGTTTTTT,CSARQEVITGELFF
TRBJ1-1,TRBD1,TRBV7-6,few,TGTGCCAGCAGCTTATCAGGGGGCACTGAAGCTTTCTTT,CASSLSGGTEAFF
TRBJ2-5,.,TRBV6-1,few,TGTGCCAGCAGTGAAGCTCTGGTTTCAGAGACCCAGTACTTC,CASSEALVSETQYF
TRBJ1-1,.,TRBV28,few,TGTGCCAGCAGTCCGATGAGGGGATGGACTGAAGCTTTCTTT,CASSPMRGWTEAFF
TRBJ2-1,TRBD2,TRBV6-4,.,TGTGCCAGCAGTGAGCGGGAGAACAATGAGCAGTTCTTC,CASSERENNEQFF
TRBJ1-6,TRBD1,TRBV7-2,.,TGTGCCAGCAGCTCCAGGGGGTCTGGGTCACCCCTCCACTTT,CASSSRGSGSPLHF
TRBJ2-1,TRBD2,TRBV20-1,.,TGCAGCACGATAGCGGGAGGGCTATACAATGAGCAGTTCTTC,CSTIAGGLYNEQFF
TRBJ2-4,.,TRBV7-3,few,TGTGCCAGCAGAATGCAAGGCAAAAACATTCAGTACTTC,CASRMQGKNIQYF
TRBJ1-1,.,TRBV20-1,.,TGCAGTGCTAGAGACAGGGTGAACACTGAAGCTTTCTTT,CSARDRVNTEAFF
TRBJ2-1,.,TRBV5-4,.,TGTGCCAGCAGCTTGGGCGGATCTTCCTACAATGAGCAGTTCTTC,CASSLGGSSYNEQFF
TRBJ2-3,TRBD2,TRBV6-1,.,TGTGCCAGCATCCAAGCGGGGGGGACAGATACGCAGTATTTT,CASIQAGGTDTQYF
TRBJ1-1,.,TRBV6-2/TRBV6-3,.,TGTGCCAGCATACCACGGGGCTGGGTTGCTTTCTTT,CASIPRGWVAFF
TRBJ1-1,.,TRBV21-1,.,TGTGCCAGCAGCTCACGCCCGGCAGGGGGACTCATGAACACTGAAGCTTTCTTT,CASSSRPAGGLMNTEAFF
TRBJ1-5,TRBD1,TRBV6-1,few,TGTGCCAGCAGTGAAAGGATCCAGGGGGTGGGTAATCAGCCCCAGCATTTT,CASSERIQGVGNQPQHF
TRBJ2-6,TRBD1,TRBV7-3,.,TGTGCCAGCAGCCCCCGAGGACAGGGGGCTCTCGGGGCCAACGTCCTGACTTTC,CASSPRGQGALGANVLTF
TRBJ2-1,TRBD2,TRBV19,.,TGTGCCAGTAGTATGACTAGCGGGAGGGCCTACAATGAGCAGTTCTTC,CASSMTSGRAYNEQFF
TRBJ2-3,.,TRBV24-1,.,TGTGCCACCAGTGATTTCTCGGGAGCAGTAGATACGCAGTATTTT,CATSDFSGAVDTQYF
TRBJ1-5,.,TRBV21-1,few,TGTGCCAGCAGCAAAGCAGGGGCACGGCAGCCCCAGCATTTT,CASSKAGARQPQHF
TRBJ2-3,.,TRBV28,.,TGTGCCAGCAGGACGGAGGATACAGATACGCAGTATTTT,CASRTEDTDTQYF
TRBJ1-1,.,TRBV7-9,.,TGTGCCAGCAGCTCCGGGGCCAACACTGAAGCTTTCTTT,CASSSGANTEAFF
TRBJ2-1,TRBD1,TRBV7-2,few,TGTGCCAGCAGCTTGCTCGGGACAGGGAACAACAATGAGCAGTTCTTC,CASSLLGTGNNNEQFF
TRBJ1-6,.,TRBV20-1,few,TGCAGTGCTCGGCCGGGCAGGGCGGGATCACCCCTCCACTTT,CSARPGRAGSPLHF
TRBJ2-5,TRBD2,TRBV20-1,.,TGCAGTGCTCCAGGACTAGCGGGAGGGCCGGTCCAAGAGACCCAGTACTTC,CSAPGLAGGPVQETQYF
TRBJ2-3,.,TRBV7-9,few,TGTGCCAGCAGCCCCCAGGGTGCCACAGATACGCAGTATTTT,CASSPQGATDTQYF
TRBJ2-7,TRBD1,TRBV7-8,.,TGTGCCAGCAGCGTAGCCCCCCCGGGGACAGTCTACGAGCAGTACTTC,CASSVAPPGTVYEQYF
TRBJ2-1,TRBD2,TRBV6-1,.,TGTGCCAGCAGTGGAAGCGGGATGACCTACAATGAGCAGTTCTTC,CASSGSGMTYNEQFF
TRBJ2-1,.,TRBV20-1,.,TGCAGTGCTAGAGATTACGGAGCGCCTCTGGGATACAATGAGCAGTTCTTC,CSARDYGAPLGYNEQFF
TRBJ2-7,.,TRBV7-9,.,TGTGCCAGCAGCTTAAACACCGTCTCCTACGAGCAGTACTTC,CASSLNTVSYEQYF
TRBJ2-4,.,TRBV20-1,.,TGCAGTGCTAGAGAGGTAGCGATAGCCAAAAACATTCAGTACTTC,CSAREVAIAKNIQYF
TRBJ2-7,TRBD2,TRBV15,.,TGTGCCACTACCAATGGACTAGATGGTGAGCAGTACTTC,CATTNGLDGEQYF
TRBJ2-1,TRBD1,TRBV7-6,few,TGTGCCAGCAGCTTAGCCGGGACAGGGGTCGAGCAGTTCTTC,CASSLAGTGVEQFF
TRBJ1-3,TRBD1,TRBV20-1,.,TGCAGTGCTAGAGACGGACAGGGGGCTGAAAACACCATATATTTT,CSARDGQGAENTIYF
TRBJ1-2,.,TRBV7-8,.,TGTGCCAGCAGCGAGAGCTATGGCTACACCTTC,CASSESYGYTF
TRBJ2-1,TRBD2,TRBV5-1,.,TGCGCCAGCAGCTTGGTCGCGGGACTAGCGGGAGATGAGCAGTTCTTC,CASSLVAGLAGDEQFF
TRBJ2-3,.,TRBV20-1,.,TGCAGTGCTAGAGAGGAAGATACGCAGTATTTT,CSAREEDTQYF
TRBJ2-5,.,TRBV7-9,few,TGTGCCAGCAGCTCGGTGCAGGACTTACTGGTGGTTCAGTACTTC,CASSSVQDLLVVQYF
TRBJ2-5,.,TRBV19,.,TGTGCCAGTAGCCCGTTTTCACGCGGAGAGACCCAGTACTTC,CASSPFSRGETQYF